This entry is about one T cell receptor beta chain. The J segment lost 7 bases and the V segment lost 7 bases, leaving 10 bases of the junction unmatched. The CDR3 runs 13 residues. CDR1 is SGHRS, CDR2 YFSETQ, per germline. The entry originates in a study of control samples from healthy donors and cancer patients. TCRdb's copy holds only in-frame clones and misses some; the assay was immunoSEQ multiplex PCR. The sample yields approximately 97,000 clones, roughly 90% seen once. The specimen was blood. The sequence derives from a human donor in good health. The donor label of this sample is uncertain. This chain links TRBV5-1 with TRBJ1-1, with 7 bases lining up with TRBD1. The chain's CDR3 is CASGRTTGNEAFF. CDR3 nucleotide sequence: TGCGCCAGCGGGAGGACGACAGGGAATGAAGCTTTCTTT. Variable domain in full (rest from reference TRBV5-1 and TRBJ1-1): KAGVTQTPRYLIKTRGQQVTLSCSPISGHRSVSWYQQTPGQGLQFLFEYFSETQRNKGNFPGRFSGRQFSNSRSEMNVSTLELGDSALYLCASGRTTGNEAFFGQGTRLTVV.